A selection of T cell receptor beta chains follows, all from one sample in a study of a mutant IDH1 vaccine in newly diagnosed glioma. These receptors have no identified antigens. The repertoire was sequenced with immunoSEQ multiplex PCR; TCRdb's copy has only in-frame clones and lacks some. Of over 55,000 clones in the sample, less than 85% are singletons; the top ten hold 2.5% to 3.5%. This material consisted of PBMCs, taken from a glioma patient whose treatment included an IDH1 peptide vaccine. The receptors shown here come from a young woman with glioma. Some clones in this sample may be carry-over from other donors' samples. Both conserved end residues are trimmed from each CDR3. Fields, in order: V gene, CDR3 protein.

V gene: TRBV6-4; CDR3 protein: ASKIGSGTYNEQF
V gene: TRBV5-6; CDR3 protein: ASSLLGLNSPLH
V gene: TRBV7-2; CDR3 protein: ASSLRQRGAADEQY
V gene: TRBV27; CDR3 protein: ASRVGLGEETQY
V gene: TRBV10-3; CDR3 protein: AISDSASSYNEQF
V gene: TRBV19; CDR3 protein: ASSIWGGSGNQPQH
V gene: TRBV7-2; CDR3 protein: ASSLEGLVVQF
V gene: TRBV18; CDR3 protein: ASSRKETGGANTEAF
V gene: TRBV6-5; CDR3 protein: ASSQGNQPQH
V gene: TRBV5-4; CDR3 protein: ASSTDRGVGDEQY
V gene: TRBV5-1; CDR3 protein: ASGTGVSTTDTQY
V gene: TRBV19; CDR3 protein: ASRTGTSGRRRREQY
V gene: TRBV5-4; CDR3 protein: ASSPTPDNSYEQY
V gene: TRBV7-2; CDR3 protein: ASSSNPLRGWGTDTQY
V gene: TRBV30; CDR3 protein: AWSVSIGLQF